These T cell receptor beta chains were read from a single sample in a study of radiation and T cells in renal cell carcinoma. Libraries were prepared by immunoSEQ multiplex PCR; TCRdb keeps only in-frame clonotypes and omits some of them. The table includes about 160,000 clones, around 89% detected once. The specimen was blood, collected from a patient whose treatment included radiotherapy and nephrectomy. All receptors come from a woman between 65 and 79 years old with renal cell carcinoma. The CDR3 runs from the conserved cysteine through the conserved F or W. D genes are given only for firm matches. A clone size is listed for some rows: how often the clone was seen (once, few, many), or a class if it is expanded.

NA,TRBJ2-7,TRBV5-1,NA,CASSLGDVRGPSYEQYF,TGCGCCAGCAGCTTGGGAGATGTACGGGGACCGTCCTACGAGCAGTACTTC
NA,TRBJ1-5,TRBV7-2,NA,CASSFAGTPSNQPQHF,TGTGCCAGCAGCTTCGCCGGGACACCCAGCAATCAGCCCCAGCATTTT
once,TRBJ1-1,TRBV6-5,NA,CASIPGAGQLTEAFF,TGTGCCAGCATCCCCGGGGCAGGGCAGCTCACTGAAGCTTTCTTT
few,TRBJ1-2,TRBV10-3,NA,CAINPGYTYGYTF,TGTGCCATCAATCCGGGGTACACTTATGGCTACACCTTC
NA,TRBJ2-1,TRBV9,NA,CASSVGSYRDEQFF,TGTGCCAGCAGCGTAGGATCCTACAGGGATGAGCAGTTCTTC
NA,TRBJ1-5,TRBV7-8,NA,CASSLAGGDNQPQHF,TGTGCCAGCAGCTTAGCGGGTGGGGATAATCAGCCCCAGCATTTT
NA,TRBJ2-1,TRBV11-2,TRBD2,CASSLILAGVNEQFF,TGTGCCAGCAGCTTAATCCTAGCGGGGGTCAATGAGCAGTTCTTC
once,TRBJ2-6,TRBV2,TRBD2,CASSISGVSGANVLTF,TGTGCCAGCAGTATAAGCGGGGTATCTGGGGCCAACGTCCTGACTTTC
NA,TRBJ2-6,TRBV27,NA,CASSFRGLGANVLTF,TGTGCCAGCAGTTTTCGGGGGCTAGGGGCCAACGTCCTGACTTTC
NA,TRBJ2-1,TRBV19,NA,CAGRQTYNEQFF,TGTGCCGGCCGACAGACCTACAATGAGCAGTTCTTC
NA,TRBJ2-1,TRBV9,TRBD2,CASSVSSGGAGNEQFF,TGTGCCAGCAGCGTCTCTAGCGGGGGGGCCGGAAATGAGCAGTTCTTC
once,TRBJ1-2,TRBV25-1,TRBD1,CASSGQGGFGYTF,TGTGCCAGCAGCGGACAGGGTGGGTTTGGCTACACCTTC
few,TRBJ1-5,TRBV30,TRBD1,CAWSAGQGGNQPQHF,TGTGCCTGGAGTGCCGGACAGGGGGGCAATCAGCCCCAGCATTTT
NA,TRBJ1-5,TRBV2,NA,CASSPDSLAGPQHF,TGTGCCAGCAGTCCGGACAGTCTCGCGGGTCCCCAGCATTTT
NA,TRBJ1-6,TRBV5-8,NA,CASSLRQANSPLHF,TGTGCCAGCAGCTTACGACAGGCAAATTCACCCCTCCACTTT